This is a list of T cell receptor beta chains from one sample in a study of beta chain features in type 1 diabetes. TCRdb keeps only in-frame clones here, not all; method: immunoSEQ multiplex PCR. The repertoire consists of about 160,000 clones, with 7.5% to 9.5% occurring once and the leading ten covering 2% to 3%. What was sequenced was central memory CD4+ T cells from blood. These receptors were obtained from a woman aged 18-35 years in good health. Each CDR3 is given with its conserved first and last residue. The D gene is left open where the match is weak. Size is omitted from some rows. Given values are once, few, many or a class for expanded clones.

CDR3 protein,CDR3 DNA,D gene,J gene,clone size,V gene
CASSQGQGNSPLHF,TGTGCCAGCAGCCAAGGACAGGGTAATTCACCCCTCCACTTT,TRBD1,TRBJ1-6,few,TRBV4-2
CASSLVASGDYEQYF,TGTGCCAGCAGCTTAGTGGCTAGCGGGGACTACGAGCAGTACTTC,TRBD2,TRBJ2-7,.,TRBV7-2
CASSLQLHGYTF,TGTGCCAGCAGCTTACAACTTCATGGCTACACCTTC,.,TRBJ1-2,few,TRBV7-9
CASRTGQMNTEAFF,TGTGCCAGCAGAACGGGACAGATGAACACTGAAGCTTTCTTT,TRBD1,TRBJ1-1,few,TRBV6-5
CASASGQGLGGANVLTF,TGTGCCAGCGCCTCCGGACAGGGCCTCGGGGGGGCCAACGTCCTGACTTTC,TRBD1,TRBJ2-6,.,TRBV28
CASSSSGSIYEQYF,TGTGCCAGCTCCAGTAGCGGGAGTATCTACGAGCAGTACTTC,TRBD2,TRBJ2-7,.,TRBV18
CAWSDGGAGGTEAFF,TGTGCCTGGAGTGATGGGGGGGCTGGCGGGACTGAAGCTTTCTTT,.,TRBJ1-1,.,TRBV30
CASSMASGGSTHRNEQFF,TGTGCCAGCAGCATGGCTAGCGGGGGAAGCACACACAGGAATGAGCAGTTCTTC,TRBD2,TRBJ2-1,few,TRBV5-8
CASSLGLEGVEQYF,TGTGCCAGCAGTCTCGGACTAGAGGGGGTCGAGCAGTACTTC,.,TRBJ2-7,.,TRBV4-2
CASSGRGSGSYEQYF,TGTGCCAGTTCCGGACGGGGATCCGGATCCTACGAGCAGTACTTC,.,TRBJ2-7,few,TRBV6-5
CACTRMGTDTQYF,TGTGCCTGTACTCGAATGGGCACAGATACGCAGTATTTT,.,TRBJ2-3,many,TRBV30
CASSPRGYSNQPQHF,TGTGCCAGCAGTCCCCGCGGGTATAGCAATCAGCCCCAGCATTTT,.,TRBJ1-5,few,TRBV7-2
CASSQEQGGPTGSQYF,TGTGCCAGCAGCCAAGAGCAGGGGGGACCAACGGGTTCGCAGTATTTT,.,TRBJ2-3,.,TRBV4-2
CASSQHFGQDNYGYTF,TGCGCCAGCAGCCAACATTTCGGACAGGATAACTATGGCTACACCTTC,TRBD1,TRBJ1-2,.,TRBV4-1
CASSSPGTVDYGYTF,TGTGCCAGCAGCTCCCCCGGGACAGTAGACTATGGCTACACCTTC,TRBD1,TRBJ1-2,few,TRBV7-9
CASSEAGISYNEQFF,TGTGCCAGCAGTGAGGCCGGGATCTCCTACAATGAGCAGTTCTTC,.,TRBJ2-1,.,TRBV25-1
CASSPPTWEQFF,TGTGCCAGCAGTCCCCCAACTTGGGAGCAGTTCTTC,.,TRBJ2-1,.,TRBV2
CAWSLGGFYGYTF,TGTGCCTGGAGTTTGGGGGGGTTCTATGGCTACACCTTC,.,TRBJ1-2,many,TRBV30
CASSDVRTGAYTEAFF,TGTGCCAGCAGTGACGTGAGGACAGGGGCGTACACTGAAGCTTTCTTT,TRBD1,TRBJ1-1,few,TRBV6-1
CASSLEIAANTGELFF,TGTGCCAGCAGCTTAGAGATAGCGGCGAACACCGGGGAGCTGTTTTTT,.,TRBJ2-2,many,TRBV11-2
CASSPSSTDTQYF,TGTGCCAGCTCACCCTCGAGCACAGATACGCAGTATTTT,.,TRBJ2-3,.,TRBV18
CAISESQTGNTEAFF,TGTGCCATCAGTGAGTCCCAGACGGGGAACACTGAAGCTTTCTTT,.,TRBJ1-1,few,TRBV10-3
CSVPSGDTLNTEAFF,TGCAGCGTCCCCTCGGGAGACACTCTGAACACTGAAGCTTTCTTT,.,TRBJ1-1,few,TRBV29-1
CASSLKGDSSPSGYTF,TGTGCCAGCAGCTTAAAGGGGGACAGCTCCCCGTCTGGCTACACCTTC,TRBD1,TRBJ1-2,.,TRBV7-9